This T cell receptor (beta chain) was identified during a study of T-cell reconstitution after alpha-beta-depleted transplantation in children. General study points: Alpha-beta T cells present about two months after transplant were reported to originate from several hundred expanded graft clones. Diversity and T-cell counts at one year after transplant derived mostly from new T cells.

Unique molecular identifiers featured in how the TCRbeta library was prepared. TCRdb called the PCR reads again in MiXCR, with one record for every CDR3 protein. This table holds 65,000 to 85,000 distinct CDR3 sequences, about a tenth found once. Notes on this clonotype: Its antigen is not known. One junction end does not reproduce the germline sequence, and a read error may be involved.

Germline V CDR1 and CDR2: SSHAT, FNYEAQ (reference sequence). The length of the CDR3 is 15 residues. This receptor was taken from a boy younger than 18 with acute myeloid leukemia, due to receive a stem cell transplant. The genes are TRBV7-7 and TRBJ2-5; a weak D match, TRBD2 (6 bases). The material sequenced was PBMCs, taken before TCRalphabeta/CD19-depleted stem cell transplant. CDR3 nucleotides: TGTGCTAGCAGCTTAGCGCCTAGCGCCCAAGAGACCCAGTACTTC. This gives the protein CASSLAPSAQETQYF. Drawing the rest from reference TRBV7-7 and TRBJ2-5, the complete variable domain is GAGVSQSPRYKVTKRGQDVTLRCDPISSHATLYWYQQALGQGPEFLTYFNYEAQPDKSGLPSDRFSAERPEGSISTLTIQRTEQRDSAMYRCASSLAPSAQETQYFGPGTRLLVL.